These 22 T cell receptor beta chains were sequenced from one sample in a study of T cells in localized non-small cell lung cancer. Using immunoSEQ multiplex PCR, the repertoire was profiled, and TCRdb retains in-frame clones only, with some absent. Of about 30,000 clones in the sample, 88% were seen once. This specimen consisted of peripheral blood, obtained before any cancer treatment. These receptors were collected from an older female donor with stage III squamous cell lung carcinoma.

As concerns this clone: This sample includes further DNA sequences coding for the same CDR3. J is TRBJ1-1 and V is TRBV29-1; D gene ambiguous. The V gene lost 4 bases and the J gene lost 1 base, with 7 bases spanning the gap. This CDR3 contains 12 residues. Per the germline V gene, CDR1 is SQVTM and CDR2 is ANQGSEA. CDR3 bases: TGCAGCGTTGGGTCACCGAACACTGAAGCTTTCTTT. Amino acids: CSVGSPNTEAFF.

The V call is TRBV18, the J call TRBJ1-6; 8 bases align to TRBD1. The CDR3 has 16 residues. Trimming at V came to 6 bases and at J to 12 bases, leaving 16 bases not matched to a gene. Germline CDR1 is KGHSH and CDR2 is LQKENI. CDR3 sequence: CASSPTTGDPLLPLHF. Written as DNA, the CDR3 is TGTGCCAGCTCCCCGACGACAGGGGACCCCTTGCTACCCCTCCACTTT.

The chain uses TRBV7-9 and TRBJ2-1; 14 nucleotides agree with TRBD2. Germline V gives CDR1 SEHNR, CDR2 FQNEAQ (reference sequence). This CDR3 spans 19 amino acids. V trimming: 5 bases; J trimming: 0 bases; junction bases outside the gene matches: 9. The chain's CDR3 is CASSAMGLAGDPSYNEQFF. CDR3 DNA sequence: TGTGCCAGCAGCGCAATGGGACTAGCGGGAGACCCCTCCTACAATGAGCAGTTCTTC.

The chain uses TRBV28 and TRBJ1-1; D is unclear. V lost 6 bases, J lost 1 base, and 9 bases lay in between. This CDR3 has 13 amino acids. CDR1 is MDHEN, CDR2 SYDVKM, per germline. The CDR3 DNA is TGTGCCAGCAGACTGAAACCGAACACTGAAGCTTTCTTT. Translated: CASRLKPNTEAFF.

This chain uses TRBV5-1 with TRBJ2-5; D is possibly TRBD1 or TRBD2 (5 bases each). V gave up 7 bases and J gave up 5 bases, with 21 bases separating them. CDR1 is SGHRS, CDR2 YFSETQ, per germline. This CDR3 comprises 15 residues. In DNA, the CDR3 is TGCGCCAGCGGACTTGAAGGGACCCCCGGGGAGACCCAGTACTTC. It codes for CASGLEGTPGETQYF.

This chain connects TRBV9 to TRBJ2-2; 9 bases are a match to TRBD1. CDR3 length: 17 residues. The V segment lost 3 bases and the J segment 5 bases; nucleotides outside the gene matches: 11. CDR1 is SGDLS and CDR2 is YYNGEE in the germline V gene. The CDR3 protein is CASSAGSGTGMTGELFF. The CDR3 nucleotides are TGTGCCAGCAGCGCCGGATCCGGGACAGGGATGACCGGGGAGCTGTTTTTT.

The sample holds a few counts of this clone. The V gene is TRBV25-1, the J gene TRBJ1-2; TRBD1 matches 7 bases. The CDR3 covers 14 residues. V was clipped by 1 base and J by 8 bases; unmatched bases: 7. CDR1 MGHDK and CDR2 SYGVNS come from the germline V gene. In DNA form, the CDR3 reads TGTGCCAGCAGTGAATCCCTGACAGGGTTGGGCTACACCTTC. It is translated as CASSESLTGLGYTF.

This chain uses TRBV5-1 with TRBJ2-1; D remains unclear. This CDR3 region has 14 residues. Germline-derived CDR1 and CDR2 are SGHRS and YFSETQ. With 4 bases removed from V and 5 bases from J, the gap between germline ends came to 13 bases. The CDR3 DNA reads as TGCGCCAGCAGCCAAAGACCAGAGAACAATGAGCAGTTCTTC. This translates into CASSQRPENNEQFF.

This chain connects TRBV9 to TRBJ2-3; 7 bases match TRBD2. Germline lookup yields CDR1 SGDLS and CDR2 YYNGEE. The length of the CDR3 is 15 residues. Germline trimming cut 0 bases from V and 5 bases from J; bases unmatched to any gene: 6. This CDR3 is CASSVGSSGRDTQYF. In DNA form, the CDR3 reads TGTGCCAGCAGCGTAGGCTCTAGCGGAAGAGATACGCAGTATTTT.

J is TRBJ1-2 and V is TRBV6-5; 8 bases agree with TRBD1. CDR3 length: 13 residues. With 6 bases clipped from V and 5 bases from J, the junction kept 5 bases outside the gene matches. Germline loops: CDR1 MNHEY, CDR2 SVGAGI. The CDR3 DNA sequence: TGTGCCAGCAGCCCGGACAGGGAGTATGGCTACACCTTC. Its translation is CASSPDREYGYTF.

This chain connects TRBV11-2 to TRBJ2-1; 7 bases are shared with TRBD2. The CDR3 runs to 15 residues. Germline trimming cut 4 bases from V and 0 bases from J; bases unmatched to any gene: 3. Per germline, CDR1 SGHAT and CDR2 FQNNGV. This CDR3 reads CASSSGRTSYNEQFF. DNA of the CDR3: TGTGCCAGCAGCTCCGGGAGGACCTCCTACAATGAGCAGTTCTTC.

The chain joins TRBV4-3 to TRBJ1-2; D unclear. CDR3 length: 15 residues. V was trimmed by 0 bases and J by 0 bases, leaving 8 bases between them. Germline lookup yields CDR1 LGHNA and CDR2 YSLEER. CDR3 residues: CASSQEIAANYGYTF. CDR3 DNA: TGCGCCAGCAGCCAAGAAATCGCCGCTAACTATGGCTACACCTTC.

V and J are TRBV19 and TRBJ1-3, with TRBD1 matching over 11 bases. Germline V CDR1 and CDR2: LNHDA, SQIVND (reference sequence). The CDR3 covers 17 residues. V shed 3 bases and J 0 bases; nucleotides not matched to a gene: 4. The CDR3 region is CASSIGTGGLSGNTIYF. The CDR3 DNA reads TGTGCCAGTAGTATCGGGACAGGGGGGCTCTCTGGAAACACCATATATTTT.

The chain couples TRBV18 to TRBJ2-5, with 7 positions matching TRBD1. The trim removed 2 bases at V and 4 bases at J, leaving 10 bases unmatched. Per the germline V gene, CDR1 is KGHSH and CDR2 is LQKENI. The CDR3 length is 16 residues. The DNA for the CDR3 is TGTGCCAGCTCACCAAACCGGCAGGGGGTTGGAGAGACCCAGTACTTC. Its translation: CASSPNRQGVGETQYF.

As concerns this clone: The same CDR3 is also encoded by other DNA sequences in this sample. The chain has TRBV5-1 and TRBJ2-2, with 7 bases that match TRBD2. The CDR3 contains 17 residues. Germline V gene sequence: CDR1 SGHRS, CDR2 YFSETQ. Trimming removed 4 bases from V and 5 bases from J; junction bases left unmatched: 14. The CDR3 sequence: CASSLAPAGEGTGELFF. In nucleotides, the CDR3 is TGCGCCAGCAGCCTGGCCCCGGCGGGAGAGGGGACCGGGGAGCTGTTTTTT. Full variable domain (outside the CDR3, taken from reference TRBV5-1 and TRBJ2-2): KAGVTQTPRYLIKTRGQQVTLSCSPISGHRSVSWYQQTPGQGLQFLFEYFSETQRNKGNFPGRFSGRQFSNSRSEMNVSTLELGDSALYLCASSLAPAGEGTGELFFGEGSRLTVL.

J is TRBJ2-1 and V is TRBV9; 11 bases are a match to TRBD1. Trimming at V came to 2 bases and at J to 1 base, leaving 17 bases not matched to a gene. Per germline, CDR1 SGDLS and CDR2 YYNGEE. The CDR3 consists of 21 residues. CDR3 nucleotides: TGTGCCAGCAGCGTGGATCCGGGACAGGGGGGCAACTTGGGGTCCTACAATGAGCAGTTCTTC. It translates to CASSVDPGQGGNLGSYNEQFF.

The chain uses TRBV9 and TRBJ1-6; D uncertain. There are 15 residues in the CDR3. Germline V gene lookup returns CDR1 SGDLS and CDR2 YYNGEE. V was trimmed by 3 bases and J by 4 bases, leaving 11 bases between them. CDR3 nucleotides: TGTGCCAGCAGCGCCTTGTCGGAATATAATTCACCCCTCCACTTT. Amino acids: CASSALSEYNSPLHF.

The chain is built from TRBV11-2 and TRBJ1-2, with D hard to call. Germline CDR1 and CDR2: SGHAT and FQNNGV. V was trimmed by 0 bases and J by 4 bases, leaving 12 bases between them. The CDR3 has 15 residues. CDR3 sequence (DNA): TGTGCCAGCAGCTTAGACGGCGGACGATCCTATGGCTACACCTTC. Protein sequence: CASSLDGGRSYGYTF.

The chain carries TRBV15 and TRBJ2-1, with D possibly called TRBD1 or TRBD2 (5 bases each). The germline CDR1 and CDR2 sequences are LNHNV and YYDKDF (reference sequence). The CDR3 runs 16 residues. V gave up 1 base and J gave up 2 bases, with 12 bases separating them. CDR3 residues: CATSRVGVGPYNEQFF. CDR3 in DNA: TGTGCCACCAGCAGAGTGGGGGTAGGCCCCTACAATGAGCAGTTCTTC.

The chain is built from TRBV10-3 and TRBJ1-3; D is perhaps TRBD1 (5 bases). The CDR3 consists of 17 residues. In germline, CDR1 is ENHRY, CDR2 SYGVKD. Trimming took 7 bases from V and 0 from J, leaving 19 bases between them. Here the CDR3 DNA reads TGTGCCATCAACTCCCGCCAGGGCCCCTACTCTGGAAACACCATATATTTT. Protein: CAINSRQGPYSGNTIYF.

This chain connects TRBV19 to TRBJ1-1; a possible D gene is TRBD1 (6 bases). Per the germline V gene, CDR1 is LNHDA and CDR2 is SQIVND (reference sequence). With 5 bases removed from V and 0 bases from J, the gap between germline ends came to 10 bases. The CDR3 sequence is 14 residues long. CDR3 residues: CASSLQGMNTEAFF. Here the CDR3 DNA reads TGTGCCAGTAGTCTACAGGGTATGAACACTGAAGCTTTCTTT.

This clone has just a few counts. This chain uses TRBV7-9 with TRBJ2-7; D is ambiguous. In germline, CDR1 is SEHNR, CDR2 FQNEAQ (reference sequence). This CDR3 comprises 12 residues. V lost 6 bases and J 9 bases, leaving 15 bases between the germline ends. The CDR3 nucleotides are TGTGCCAGCAGTTCCCGCGGATTTGCGCAGTACTTC. It is translated as CASSSRGFAQYF.